This T cell receptor (beta chain) was profiled in a study of T cell clonotyping in hematopoietic cell transplantation. CDR1 is MDHEN, CDR2 SYDVKM, per germline. This CDR3 comprises 16 residues. V shed 5 bases and J shed 0 bases, with 13 bases lying between them. Using immunoSEQ multiplex PCR, the repertoire was profiled, and TCRdb retains in-frame clones only, with some absent. This sample has 9,000 to 13,000 clones, with roughly nine tenths found just once. Blood collection times were about day -28 and days 30, 100, 180 posttransplant. The TCR originated in a female patient in her 60s who had an allogeneic stem cell transplant from an unrelated donor, so the T cells may come from the graft donor. Some clones in this sample may be carry-over from other donors' samples. Sample: PBMCs, taken 100 days after allogeneic stem cell transplant. The chain recombines TRBV28 with TRBJ1-4; possible D gene TRBD1, 6 bases. CDR3 protein: CASSTDRYATNEKLFF. DNA of the CDR3: TGTGCCAGCAGTACGGACAGATATGCAACTAATGAAAAACTGTTTTTT.